Below, one TCR beta chain is given with its context. Followed over time, Seattle patients had been enrolled while infection was active. This entry comes from a study of blood T cell repertoires in COVID-19. Study-wide context: PBMCs, B-cell-depleted T cells, or T cells provided the cDNA or gDNA that made up the material.

The CDR3 spans 13 residues. Original processing methods: Nucleated cell number was recorded as an estimate derived from reference gene primer amplification. Method: immunoSEQ multiplex PCR; TCRdb's copy keeps in-frame clones and lacks some. The V and J calls and the clone size are those of that table, but D and trimming were determined from the DNA. The repertoire consists of 55,000 to 70,000 clones, with roughly 88% occurring once and the leading ten covering approximately 40%. The sequencing input was peripheral blood. The TCR comes from a woman aged 55-69 years with COVID-19, enrolled during active disease. The V call is TRBV21-1, the J call TRBJ1-1; the DNA was not compared with TRBD1, the D call given in the table. TRBV21-1 is designated a pseudogene. CDR3 coding DNA: TGTGCCAGCACGGACATACAAAACACTGAAGCTTTCTTT. Encoded protein: CASTDIQNTEAFF.